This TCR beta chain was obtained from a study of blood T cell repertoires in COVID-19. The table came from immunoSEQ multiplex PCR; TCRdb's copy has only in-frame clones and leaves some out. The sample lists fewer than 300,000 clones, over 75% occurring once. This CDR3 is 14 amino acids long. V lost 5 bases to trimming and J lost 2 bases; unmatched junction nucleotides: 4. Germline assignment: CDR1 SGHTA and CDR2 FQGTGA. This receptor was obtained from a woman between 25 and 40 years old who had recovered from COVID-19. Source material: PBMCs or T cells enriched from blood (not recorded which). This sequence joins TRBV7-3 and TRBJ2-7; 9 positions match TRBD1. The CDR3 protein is CASSIGTGTYEQYF. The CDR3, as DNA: TGTGCCAGCAGCATAGGGACAGGGACCTACGAGCAGTACTTC.